A selection of T cell receptor beta chains follows, all from one sample in a study of T cells in Graves' hyperthyroidism and ophthalmopathy. Each CDR3 protein gets one entry after TCRdb re-called the multiplex PCR reads with MiXCR. The table records around 380,000 distinct CDR3 sequences, roughly 13% of them present only once. The source material was blood. These receptors originate from a man in his thirties or forties with Graves' hyperthyroidism that later progressed to Graves' ophthalmopathy. Each CDR3 is given with its conserved first and last residue. The order of the fields is clone size, D gene, V gene, J gene, CDR3 protein, CDR3 DNA. The D gene is left open where the match is weak. The size of a clone is reported for some rows only, either as once, few or many, or as a class for expanded clones.

NA	TRBD1	TRBV5-6	TRBJ1-1	CASSFIPVGQINTEAFF	TGTGCCAGCAGCTTTATCCCTGTGGGACAGATAAACACTGAAGCTTTCTTT
many	NA	TRBV3-1	TRBJ2-5	CACLGGARRTQYF	TGTGCCTGCCTTGGGGGGGCCAGGCGGACCCAGTACTTC
NA	NA	TRBV4-1	TRBJ2-3	CASSQEGVVVGGTDTQYF	TGCGCCAGCAGCCAAGAAGGAGTCGTTGTCGGGGGCACAGATACGCAGTATTTT
NA	NA	TRBV5-1	TRBJ1-2	CASSLGYNYGYTF	TGCGCCAGCAGCCTGGGGTATAACTATGGCTACACCTTC
NA	TRBD1	TRBV9	TRBJ2-2	CASSVRTGGVTGELFF	TGTGCCAGCAGCGTAAGAACAGGGGGAGTCACCGGGGAGCTGTTTTTT
few	TRBD2	TRBV6-1	TRBJ2-3	CASSGVSSGSTDTQYF	TGTGCCAGCAGTGGCGTTTCTAGCGGTAGCACAGATACGCAGTATTTT
many	NA	TRBV5-6	TRBJ2-7	CASSSVGLPTYEQYF	TGTGCCAGCAGCTCCGTCGGACTACCAACCTACGAGCAGTACTTC
NA	NA	TRBV7-9	TRBJ2-3	CASSGPDTSSSFDTQYF	TGTGCCAGCAGCGGACCGGACACGTCTTCTTCTTTCGATACGCAGTATTTT
many	TRBD2	TRBV7-2	TRBJ2-7	CASSLWSGLAGEQYF	TGTGCCAGCAGCTTGTGGAGCGGACTAGCGGGCGAGCAGTACTTC
NA	NA	TRBV27	TRBJ2-2	CASSTARGTGELFF	TGTGCCAGCAGCACCGCCCGGGGCACCGGGGAGCTGTTTTTT
many	NA	TRBV11-2	TRBJ2-1	CASSLGPSGNEQFF	TGTGCCAGCAGCTTAGGTCCTAGTGGTAATGAGCAGTTCTTC
NA	NA	TRBV7-2	TRBJ2-7	CASSTPGRVEQYF	TGTGCCAGCAGCACTCCAGGGAGAGTCGAGCAGTACTTC
NA	NA	TRBV20-1	TRBJ2-2	CSAREAVGFTGELFF	TGCAGTGCTAGAGAAGCGGTGGGGTTCACCGGGGAGCTGTTTTTT
many	TRBD1	TRBV5-8	TRBJ2-3	CASSLAVGGETDTQYF	TGTGCCAGCAGCTTGGCGGTAGGGGGCGAAACAGATACGCAGTATTTT
many	NA	TRBV10-3	TRBJ1-5	CATGQRNQPQHF	TGTGCCACCGGACAGCGCAATCAGCCCCAGCATTTT
few	NA	TRBV5-8	TRBJ1-2	CASTKRSAQAYGYTF	TGTGCCAGCACCAAGAGAAGTGCACAGGCCTATGGCTACACCTTC
many	NA	TRBV11-2	TRBJ1-5	CASSLVGPQPQHF	TGTGCCAGCAGCTTAGTAGGGCCCCAGCCCCAGCATTTT
NA	NA	TRBV5-8	TRBJ2-5	CASSLADLGETQYF	TGTGCCAGCAGCTTGGCCGATTTGGGGGAGACCCAGTACTTC
many	NA	TRBV6-1	TRBJ2-5	CASSPQGRGGTQYF	TGTGCCAGCAGTCCCCAGGGGCGCGGAGGGACCCAGTACTTC
few	TRBD1	TRBV20-1	TRBJ2-7	CSASPGQRGEQYF	TGCAGTGCTAGCCCGGGACAGAGGGGAGAGCAGTACTTC
many	NA	TRBV27	TRBJ1-5	CASTERGNSNQPQHF	TGTGCCAGCACTGAGAGGGGAAACAGCAATCAGCCCCAGCATTTT
few	NA	TRBV5-5	TRBJ2-5	CASSFRNQETQYF	TGTGCCAGCAGCTTCAGGAACCAAGAGACCCAGTACTTC
many	TRBD1	TRBV2	TRBJ1-1	CASSVQGANTEAFF	TGTGCCAGCAGCGTACAGGGGGCGAACACTGAAGCTTTCTTT
NA	TRBD2	TRBV6-2/TRBV6-3	TRBJ2-1	CASSDGAGAYNEQFF	TGTGCCAGCAGTGACGGAGCGGGGGCTTACAATGAGCAGTTCTTC
NA	NA	TRBV12-5	TRBJ2-5	CASGFIGTQTQYF	TGTGCTAGTGGTTTCATCGGAACCCAAACCCAGTACTTC
many	NA	TRBV20-1	TRBJ2-1	CSASGLDSRNEQFF	TGCAGTGCTAGCGGGCTAGACTCTCGGAATGAGCAGTTCTTC
many	NA	TRBV28	TRBJ2-7	CASSLRGVHYEQYF	TGTGCCAGCAGTTTACGAGGGGTGCACTACGAGCAGTACTTC
NA	NA	TRBV5-1	TRBJ1-6	CASSLARWDKRAPLHF	TGCGCCAGCAGCTTGGCAAGGTGGGACAAAAGGGCACCCCTCCACTTT
NA	NA	TRBV18	TRBJ1-1	CASPGGGGGTEAFF	TGTGCCAGCCCGGGCGGGGGGGGTGGCACTGAAGCTTTCTTT